This entry lists 8 T cell receptor beta chains sequenced from one sample in a study of shared clonotypes between healthy human individuals (dated by TCRdb to about 2020). The receptor library was made with the immunoSEQ multiplex PCR assay. TCRdb took this table from immuneACCESS and kept in-frame rearrangements with V and J called. Such tables lack part of the clones; where checked against another copy, unresolved V genes explain under half of the gap, and the rest is unexplained. Present in this sample are roughly 2.2 million clones, approximately 95% of which were seen just once. The ten largest clones add up to around 0.4% of the sample. Sample: naive CD4+ T cells from PBMCs. What the cell subset or site label conveys for this sample: CD45RA+ positively selected. The receptor set was obtained from a man between 18 and 35 years old in good health. Some clones in this sample may be carry-over from other donors' samples.

This chain joins TRBV19 and TRBJ2-6; D gene unclear. The CDR3 runs 15 residues. Germline loops: CDR1 LNHDA, CDR2 SQIVND (reference sequence). Trimming left V 3 bases short and J 0 bases short, with 6 bases between. DNA for the CDR3: TGTGCCAGTAGTATCAAGCACTCTGGGGCCAACGTCCTGACTTTC. Its protein is CASSIKHSGANVLTF.

This rearrangement joins TRBV4-2 to TRBJ2-1; tentatively, D is TRBD1 or TRBD2 (5 bases each). The length of the CDR3 is 16 residues. Germline assignment: CDR1 LGHNA and CDR2 YNFKEQ. Trimming cost V 4 bases and J 4 bases, with 17 bases left between them. The CDR3 DNA is TGTGCCAGCAGCCGGAACACTAGGGGCCATTACAATGAGCAGTTCTTC. Translation gives CASSRNTRGHYNEQFF.

The chain has TRBV7-6 and TRBJ1-1; tentatively, D is TRBD1 (6 bases). Trimming stripped 5 bases from V and 10 bases from J, with 20 bases between. This CDR3 has 14 amino acids. Germline-derived CDR1 and CDR2 are SGHVS and FNYEAQ. The CDR3 DNA follows: TGTGCCAGCAGCCTACAGGGTATTCCCCGTGGAGCTTTCTTT. Its translation is CASSLQGIPRGAFF.

This chain joins TRBV27 and TRBJ2-2, with 11 bases matching TRBD2. Germline CDR1 is MNHEY and CDR2 is SMNVEV (reference sequence). The CDR3 covers 19 residues. With 6 bases clipped from V and 5 bases from J, the junction kept 17 bases outside the gene matches. This CDR3 is CASRPDPGLAAARTGELFF. The CDR3 nucleotides read TGTGCCAGCAGACCTGATCCGGGACTAGCGGCGGCGAGAACCGGGGAGCTGTTTTTT.

The gene calls are TRBV19 and TRBJ1-3, with 9 nucleotides matching TRBD1. Germline V gene sequence: CDR1 LNHDA, CDR2 SQIVND (reference sequence). V was clipped by 3 bases and J by 4 bases; unmatched bases: 7. CDR3 length: 16 amino acids. CDR3 residues: CASSMGTGSYGNTIYF. Here the CDR3 DNA reads TGTGCCAGTAGTATGGGGACAGGGAGTTACGGAAACACCATATATTTT.

As concerns this clone: The same CDR3 can be traced to other DNA sequences in this sample. The chain carries TRBV28 and TRBJ2-7; D is possibly TRBD2 (6 bases). CDR3 length equals 14 residues. CDR1 is MDHEN and CDR2 is SYDVKM in the germline V gene. With 6 bases removed from V and 3 bases from J, the gap between germline ends came to 15 bases. The CDR3 protein is CASRRTGLIYEQYF. CDR3 sequence (DNA): TGTGCCAGCAGGAGAACGGGACTCATCTACGAGCAGTACTTC.

The chain has TRBV6-4 and TRBJ2-1; perhaps TRBD2 as D (7 bases). This CDR3 is 16 amino acids long. Deletions cut 0 bases from V and 2 bases from J, with 11 bases between. The germline gives CDR1 MRHNA, CDR2 SNTAGT. DNA of the CDR3: TGTGCCAGCAGTGACTCGAAGGGGGGGGCCTACAATGAGCAGTTCTTC. Its translation is CASSDSKGGAYNEQFF.

J is TRBJ1-4 and V is TRBV28; D is possibly TRBD1 (6 bases). The CDR3 has 15 amino acids. Germline V gives CDR1 MDHEN, CDR2 SYDVKM. Trimming cost V 5 bases and J 2 bases, with 12 bases left between them. CDR3: CASSEGGGTNEKLFF. CDR3 bases: TGTGCCAGCAGTGAAGGGGGTGGGACTAATGAAAAACTGTTTTTT. The full variable domain, completed using reference TRBV28 and TRBJ1-4, is DVKVTQSSRYLVKRTGEKVFLECVQDMDHENMFWYRQDPGLGLRLIYFSYDVKMKEKGDIPEGYSVSREKKERFSLILESASTNQTSMYLCASSEGGGTNEKLFFGSGTQLSVL.